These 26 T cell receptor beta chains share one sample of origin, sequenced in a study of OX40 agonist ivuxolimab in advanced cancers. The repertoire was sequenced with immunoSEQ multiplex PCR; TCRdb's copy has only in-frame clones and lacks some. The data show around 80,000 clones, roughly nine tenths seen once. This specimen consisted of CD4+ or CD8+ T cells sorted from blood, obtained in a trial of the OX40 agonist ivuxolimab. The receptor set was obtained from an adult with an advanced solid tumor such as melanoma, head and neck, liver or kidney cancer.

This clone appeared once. The CDR3 coding sequence is TGTGCCAGCAGCCAAACCGGGACTCACAGCGGGGAGCTGTTTTTT. Its translation is CASSQTGTHSGELFF. V gene TRBV11-2 combines with J gene TRBJ2-2; TRBD2 might be the D (6 bases). CDR3 length: 15 residues. The V end was cut by 5 bases, the J end by 7 bases, with 17 bases between. The germline CDR1 and CDR2 sequences are SGHAT and FQNNGV.

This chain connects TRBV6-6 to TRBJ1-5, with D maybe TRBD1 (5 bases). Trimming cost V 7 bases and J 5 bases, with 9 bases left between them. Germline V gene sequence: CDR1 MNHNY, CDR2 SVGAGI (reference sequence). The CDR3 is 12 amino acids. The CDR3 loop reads CASKDTDQPQHF. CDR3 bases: TGTGCCAGCAAGGACACTGATCAGCCCCAGCATTTT.

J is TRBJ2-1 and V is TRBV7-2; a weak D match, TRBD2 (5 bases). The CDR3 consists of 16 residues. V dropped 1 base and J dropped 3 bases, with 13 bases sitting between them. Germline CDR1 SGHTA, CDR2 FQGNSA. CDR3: CASSLDARVFYNEQFF. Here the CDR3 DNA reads TGTGCCAGCAGCTTAGACGCGCGGGTGTTCTACAATGAGCAGTTCTTC.

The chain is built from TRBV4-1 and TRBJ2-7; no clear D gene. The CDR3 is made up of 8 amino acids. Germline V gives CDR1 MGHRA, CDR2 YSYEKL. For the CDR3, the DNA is TGCTCGTTTGACGAGCAGTACTTC. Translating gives CSFDEQYF.

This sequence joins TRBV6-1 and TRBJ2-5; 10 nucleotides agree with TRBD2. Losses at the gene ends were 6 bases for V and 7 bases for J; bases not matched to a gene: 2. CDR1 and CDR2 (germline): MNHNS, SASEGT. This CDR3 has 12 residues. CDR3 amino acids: CASSERGGTQYF. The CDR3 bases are TGTGCCAGCAGCGAGCGGGGGGGGACCCAGTACTTC.

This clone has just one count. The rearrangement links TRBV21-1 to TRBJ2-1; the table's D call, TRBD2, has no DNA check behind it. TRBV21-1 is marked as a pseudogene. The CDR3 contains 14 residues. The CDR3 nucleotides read TGTGCCAGGGGGTCTGGGCGGGGCTACAATGAGCAGTTCTTC. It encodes CARGSGRGYNEQFF.

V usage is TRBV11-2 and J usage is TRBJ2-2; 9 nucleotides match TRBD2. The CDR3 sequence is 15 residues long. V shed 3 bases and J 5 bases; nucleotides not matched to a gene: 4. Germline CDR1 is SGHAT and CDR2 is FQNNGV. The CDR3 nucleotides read TGTGCCAGCAGCTTTAGGACTAGCGAGACCGGGGAGCTGTTTTTT. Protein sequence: CASSFRTSETGELFF.

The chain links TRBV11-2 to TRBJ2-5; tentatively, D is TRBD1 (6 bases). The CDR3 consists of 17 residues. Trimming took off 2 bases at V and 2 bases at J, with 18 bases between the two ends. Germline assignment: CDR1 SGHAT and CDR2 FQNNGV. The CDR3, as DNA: TGTGCCAGCAGCTTAATGGCCGGGACAAACCTTCAAGAGACCCAGTACTTC. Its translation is CASSLMAGTNLQETQYF. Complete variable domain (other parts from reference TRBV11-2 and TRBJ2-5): EAGVAQSPRYKIIEKRQSVAFWCNPISGHATLYWYQQILGQGPKLLIQFQNNGVVDDSQLPKDRFSAERLKGVDSTLKIQPAKLEDSAVYLCASSLMAGTNLQETQYFGPGTRLLVL.

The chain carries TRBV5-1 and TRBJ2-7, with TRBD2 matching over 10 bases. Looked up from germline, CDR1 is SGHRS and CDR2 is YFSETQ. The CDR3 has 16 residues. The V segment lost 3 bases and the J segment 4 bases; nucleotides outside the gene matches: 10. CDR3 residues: CASSYDPGTSVYEQYF. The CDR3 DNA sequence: TGCGCCAGCAGCTATGACCCCGGGACTAGCGTGTACGAGCAGTACTTC.

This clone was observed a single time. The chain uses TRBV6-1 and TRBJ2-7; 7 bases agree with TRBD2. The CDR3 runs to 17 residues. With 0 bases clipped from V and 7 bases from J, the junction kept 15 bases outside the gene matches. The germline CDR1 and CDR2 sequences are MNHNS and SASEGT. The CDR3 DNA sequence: TGTGCCAGCAGTGAAGCCGACTATCCCAGCGGGACGAGGGAGCAGTACTTC. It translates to CASSEADYPSGTREQYF.

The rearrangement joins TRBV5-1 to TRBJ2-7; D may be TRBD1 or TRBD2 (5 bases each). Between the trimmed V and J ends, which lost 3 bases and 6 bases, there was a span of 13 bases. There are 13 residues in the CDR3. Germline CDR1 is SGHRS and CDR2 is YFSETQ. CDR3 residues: CASSSVGVPEQYF. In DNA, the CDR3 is TGCGCCAGCAGCTCGGTGGGGGTCCCCGAGCAGTACTTC.

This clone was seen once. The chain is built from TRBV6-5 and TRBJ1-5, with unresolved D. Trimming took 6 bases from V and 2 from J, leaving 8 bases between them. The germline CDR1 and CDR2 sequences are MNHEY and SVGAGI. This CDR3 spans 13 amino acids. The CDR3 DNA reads TGTGCCAGCAGAGGAAAACGCAATCAGCCCCAGCATTTT. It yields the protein CASRGKRNQPQHF.

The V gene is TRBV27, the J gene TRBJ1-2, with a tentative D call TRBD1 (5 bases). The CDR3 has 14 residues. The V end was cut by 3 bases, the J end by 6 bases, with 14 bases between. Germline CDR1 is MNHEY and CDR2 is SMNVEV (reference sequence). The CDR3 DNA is TGTGCCAGCAGTTTTTGGGGACGGGAGGATGGCTACACCTTC. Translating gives CASSFWGREDGYTF.

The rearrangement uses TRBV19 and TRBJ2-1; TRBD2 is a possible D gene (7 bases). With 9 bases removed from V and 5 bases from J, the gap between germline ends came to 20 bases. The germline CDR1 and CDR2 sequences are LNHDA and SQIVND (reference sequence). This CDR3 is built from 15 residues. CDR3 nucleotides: TGTGCCAGCCAAGGGAGGGGGGGAAACCACAATGAGCAGTTCTTC. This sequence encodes CASQGRGGNHNEQFF.

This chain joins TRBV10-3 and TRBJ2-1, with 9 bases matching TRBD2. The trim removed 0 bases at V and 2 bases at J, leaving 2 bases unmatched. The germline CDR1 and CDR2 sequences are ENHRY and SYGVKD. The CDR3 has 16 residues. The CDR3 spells CAISESSSGAYNEQFF. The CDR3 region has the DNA TGTGCCATCAGTGAGTCGTCTAGCGGGGCCTACAATGAGCAGTTCTTC.

CDR3 sequence: CASSSDRMVRYNEQFF. The DNA for the CDR3 is TGTGCCAGCAGCTCAGACAGGATGGTTCGTTACAATGAGCAGTTCTTC. The chain is built from TRBV5-4 and TRBJ2-1, with D possibly TRBD1 on 6 matching bases. Trimming removed 3 bases from V and 4 bases from J, with 17 bases in between. The CDR3 extends over 16 amino acids. Germline lookup yields CDR1 SGHNT and CDR2 YYREEE (reference sequence).

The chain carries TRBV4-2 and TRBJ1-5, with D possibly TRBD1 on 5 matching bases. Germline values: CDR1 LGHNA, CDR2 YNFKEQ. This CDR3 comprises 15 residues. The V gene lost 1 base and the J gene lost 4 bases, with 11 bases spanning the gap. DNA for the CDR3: TGTGCCAGCAGCCAAGCTGGGGGGTATAATCAGCCCCAGCATTTT. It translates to CASSQAGGYNQPQHF.

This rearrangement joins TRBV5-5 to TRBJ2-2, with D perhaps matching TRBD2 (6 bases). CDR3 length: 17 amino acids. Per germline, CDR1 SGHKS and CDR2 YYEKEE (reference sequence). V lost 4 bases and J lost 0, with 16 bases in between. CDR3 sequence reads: CASSPHSGGANTGELFF. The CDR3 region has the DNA TGTGCCAGCAGCCCCCATAGCGGAGGTGCGAACACCGGGGAGCTGTTTTTT.

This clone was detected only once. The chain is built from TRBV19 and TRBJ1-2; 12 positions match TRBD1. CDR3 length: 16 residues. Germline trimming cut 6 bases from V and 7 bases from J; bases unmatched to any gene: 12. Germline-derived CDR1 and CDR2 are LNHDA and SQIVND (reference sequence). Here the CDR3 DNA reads TGTGCCAGTAGCCCGGGACAGGGGGCGGTCATTGCTGGCTACACCTTC. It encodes CASSPGQGAVIAGYTF.

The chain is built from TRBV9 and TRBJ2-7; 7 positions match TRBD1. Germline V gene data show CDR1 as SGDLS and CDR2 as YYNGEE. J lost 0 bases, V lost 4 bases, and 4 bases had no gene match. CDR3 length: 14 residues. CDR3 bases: TGTGCCAGCAGCCCTGGACAGGCCTCCTACGAGCAGTACTTC. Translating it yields CASSPGQASYEQYF.

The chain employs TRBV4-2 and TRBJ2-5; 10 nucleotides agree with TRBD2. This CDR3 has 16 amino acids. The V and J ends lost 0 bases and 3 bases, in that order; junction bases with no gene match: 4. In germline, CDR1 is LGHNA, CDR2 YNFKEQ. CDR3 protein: CASSQESSGGEETQYF. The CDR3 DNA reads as TGTGCCAGCAGCCAAGAGTCTAGCGGGGGAGAAGAGACCCAGTACTTC.

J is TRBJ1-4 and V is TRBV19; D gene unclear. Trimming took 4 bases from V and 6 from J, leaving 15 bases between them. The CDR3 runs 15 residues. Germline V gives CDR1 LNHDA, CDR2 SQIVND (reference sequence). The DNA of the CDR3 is TGTGCCAGTAGTACGCCCGGGTCCTCATATGAAAAACTGTTTTTT. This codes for CASSTPGSSYEKLFF.

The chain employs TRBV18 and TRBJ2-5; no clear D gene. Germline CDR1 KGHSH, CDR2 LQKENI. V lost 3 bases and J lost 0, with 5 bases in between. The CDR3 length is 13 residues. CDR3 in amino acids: CASSPRYQETQYF. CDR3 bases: TGTGCCAGCTCACCGAGGTACCAAGAGACCCAGTACTTC.

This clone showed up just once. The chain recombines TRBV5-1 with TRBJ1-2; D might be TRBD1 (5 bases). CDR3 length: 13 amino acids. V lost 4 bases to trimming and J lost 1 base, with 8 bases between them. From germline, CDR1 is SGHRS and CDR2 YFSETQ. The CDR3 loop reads CASSVTVNYGYTF. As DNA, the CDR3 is TGCGCCAGCAGCGTGACAGTTAACTATGGCTACACCTTC.

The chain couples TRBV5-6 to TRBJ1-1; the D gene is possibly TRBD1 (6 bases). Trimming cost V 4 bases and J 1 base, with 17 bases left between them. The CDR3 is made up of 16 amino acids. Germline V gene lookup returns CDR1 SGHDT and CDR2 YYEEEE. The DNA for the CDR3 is TGTGCCAGCAGCCCCACAGGGATACATGGGAACACTGAAGCTTTCTTT. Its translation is CASSPTGIHGNTEAFF.

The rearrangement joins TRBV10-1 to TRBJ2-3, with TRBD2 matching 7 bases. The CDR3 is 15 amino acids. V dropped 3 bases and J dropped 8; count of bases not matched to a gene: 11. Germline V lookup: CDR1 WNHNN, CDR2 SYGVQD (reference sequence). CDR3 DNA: TGCGCCAGCAGTGAACAAGCGGGGAGTCGGGGTACGCAGTATTTT. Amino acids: CASSEQAGSRGTQYF.